Listed here is a single T cell receptor beta chain. At the DNA level, this CDR3 is encoded by other sequences in the same sample as well. The CDR3 has 15 amino acids. Germline V gene data show CDR1 as SGHDT and CDR2 as YYEEEE. V lost 4 bases, J lost 4 bases, and 7 bases stayed unmatched. Assay: immunoSEQ multiplex PCR; the TCRdb copy retains only in-frame clones and omits some. The data hold some 1,100,000 clones, with 75% to 80% observed a single time. The data were taken from a study of shared clonotypes between healthy human individuals. The clonotype comes from a man between 18 and 29 years old in good health. Some clones in this sample may be carry-over from other donors' samples. The chain links TRBV5-6 to TRBJ2-2, with 7 bases matching TRBD2. The sequencing input was memory CD4+ T cells from PBMCs. Subset noted: CD45RA-negative fraction. The CDR3, as DNA: TGTGCCAGCAGCCGAGGACTAGGCGGCACCGGGGAGCTGTTTTTT. Translation: CASSRGLGGTGELFF.